Listed below are T cell receptor beta chains from one sample, sequenced in a study of sequential checkpoint blockade in melanoma. Clones were sequenced by immunoSEQ multiplex PCR, and TCRdb holds only the in-frame ones, with some missing. The sample lists over 10,000 clones, around 85% seen once, with about 54% in the top ten. The starting material was CD8+ T cells sorted from blood (inferred from file names), obtained from a patient given nivolumab and ipilimumab in sequence. These receptor sequences come from a human donor with melanoma. The CDR3 runs from the conserved cysteine through the conserved F or W. D genes are given only for firm matches. For some rows the clone size is stated as once, few or many, or as a class when expanded; others skip it.

clone_size: -
v_call: TRBV13
d_call: -
j_call: TRBJ2-7
cdr3_aa: CASSSREQGSNEQYF
cdr3_nt: TGTGCCAGCAGCTCTAGGGAACAGGGAAGTAACGAGCAGTACTTC

clone_size: once
v_call: TRBV28
d_call: -
j_call: TRBJ2-1
cdr3_aa: CASSLRGGNEQFF
cdr3_nt: TGTGCCAGCAGTTTACGGGGTGGAAATGAGCAGTTCTTC

clone_size: -
v_call: TRBV27
d_call: TRBD1
j_call: TRBJ1-2
cdr3_aa: CASSLGTGGIKNYGYTF
cdr3_nt: TGTGCCAGCAGTCTCGGGACAGGGGGAATAAAAAACTATGGCTACACCTTC

clone_size: -
v_call: TRBV5-1
d_call: -
j_call: TRBJ2-3
cdr3_aa: CASSLNVRADTQYF
cdr3_nt: TGCGCCAGCAGCTTGAACGTCAGGGCAGATACGCAGTATTTT

clone_size: -
v_call: TRBV19
d_call: TRBD1
j_call: TRBJ1-5
cdr3_aa: CASSTGQGGYQPQHF
cdr3_nt: TGTGCCAGTAGTACCGGACAGGGCGGGTATCAGCCCCAGCATTTT

clone_size: -
v_call: TRBV6-9
d_call: TRBD1
j_call: TRBJ2-2
cdr3_aa: CASSYNMFGQGSAGELFF
cdr3_nt: TGTGCCAGCAGTTATAATATGTTTGGACAGGGGAGCGCCGGGGAGCTGTTTTTT

clone_size: -
v_call: TRBV19
d_call: -
j_call: TRBJ2-1
cdr3_aa: CASSISIVYNEQFF
cdr3_nt: TGTGCCAGTAGTATTTCTATAGTATACAATGAGCAGTTCTTC

clone_size: -
v_call: TRBV7-9
d_call: -
j_call: TRBJ2-6
cdr3_aa: CASSSYLANVLTF
cdr3_nt: TGTGCCAGCAGCTCCTATTTAGCCAACGTCCTGACTTTC

clone_size: few
v_call: TRBV5-1
d_call: TRBD2
j_call: TRBJ2-1
cdr3_aa: CASSLRASGSDEQFF
cdr3_nt: TGCGCCAGCAGCTTAAGAGCTAGCGGATCGGATGAGCAGTTCTTC

clone_size: -
v_call: TRBV27
d_call: TRBD1
j_call: TRBJ1-1
cdr3_aa: CASSRQGAVTEAFF
cdr3_nt: TGTGCCAGCAGCCGACAGGGGGCTGTAACTGAAGCTTTCTTT

clone_size: -
v_call: TRBV7-8
d_call: TRBD2
j_call: TRBJ2-1
cdr3_aa: CASSLAGGLVYNEQFF
cdr3_nt: TGTGCCAGCAGCTTAGCGGGGGGACTAGTATACAATGAGCAGTTCTTC

clone_size: few
v_call: TRBV28
d_call: -
j_call: TRBJ2-7
cdr3_aa: CASSQAGEQYF
cdr3_nt: TGTGCCAGCAGTCAAGCGGGTGAGCAGTACTTC

clone_size: -
v_call: TRBV7-9
d_call: -
j_call: TRBJ1-6
cdr3_aa: CASSPENLVPLHF
cdr3_nt: TGTGCCAGCAGCCCGGAAAATCTAGTGCCCCTCCACTTT

clone_size: few
v_call: TRBV19
d_call: TRBD1
j_call: TRBJ1-2
cdr3_aa: CASRIQGTAIYGYTF
cdr3_nt: TGTGCCAGTAGGATTCAGGGGACAGCTATCTATGGCTACACCTTC

clone_size: once
v_call: TRBV5-4
d_call: -
j_call: TRBJ2-4
cdr3_aa: CASSTEEGAKNIQYF
cdr3_nt: TGTGCCAGCAGCACCGAAGAGGGAGCCAAAAACATTCAGTACTTC

clone_size: -
v_call: TRBV27
d_call: TRBD1
j_call: TRBJ2-2
cdr3_aa: CASSLQGVPGELFF
cdr3_nt: TGTGCCAGCAGTTTACAGGGGGTCCCCGGGGAGCTGTTTTTT

clone_size: once
v_call: TRBV9
d_call: TRBD2
j_call: TRBJ2-7
cdr3_aa: CASSVGSSGAYEQYF
cdr3_nt: TGTGCCAGCAGCGTAGGCAGTAGCGGGGCATACGAGCAGTACTTC

clone_size: -
v_call: TRBV6-4
d_call: -
j_call: TRBJ1-2
cdr3_aa: CASSAWVGDGYTF
cdr3_nt: TGTGCCAGCAGTGCTTGGGTAGGGGATGGCTACACCTTC

clone_size: -
v_call: TRBV7-8
d_call: -
j_call: TRBJ2-5
cdr3_aa: CASSLAPVQETQYF
cdr3_nt: TGTGCCAGCAGCTTAGCGCCGGTCCAAGAGACCCAGTACTTC

clone_size: -
v_call: TRBV5-1
d_call: -
j_call: TRBJ2-7
cdr3_aa: CASSTRGNGYEQYF
cdr3_nt: TGCGCCAGCAGCACCAGGGGAAACGGCTACGAGCAGTACTTC

clone_size: -
v_call: TRBV4-3
d_call: -
j_call: TRBJ2-3
cdr3_aa: CASSQAPQLSTDTQYF
cdr3_nt: TGCGCCAGCAGCCAAGCCCCCCAGTTAAGCACAGATACGCAGTATTTT

clone_size: few
v_call: TRBV5-4
d_call: -
j_call: TRBJ1-3
cdr3_aa: CASSLSGSGNTIYF
cdr3_nt: TGTGCCAGCAGCTTGTCAGGCTCTGGAAACACCATATATTTT

clone_size: -
v_call: TRBV27
d_call: -
j_call: TRBJ2-7
cdr3_aa: CASSREGTPYEQYF
cdr3_nt: TGTGCCAGCAGCCGAGAGGGGACACCCTACGAGCAGTACTTC

clone_size: -
v_call: TRBV14
d_call: -
j_call: TRBJ2-2
cdr3_aa: CASSQDPYSVGELFF
cdr3_nt: TGTGCCAGCAGCCAAGACCCCTACAGTGTCGGGGAGCTGTTTTTT

clone_size: -
v_call: TRBV9
d_call: TRBD2
j_call: TRBJ2-1
cdr3_aa: CASSVSGGARPEQFF
cdr3_nt: TGTGCCAGCAGCGTTAGCGGGGGGGCCCGCCCTGAGCAGTTCTTC

clone_size: -
v_call: TRBV30
d_call: TRBD1
j_call: TRBJ2-7
cdr3_aa: CAWSVGTGSYEQYF
cdr3_nt: TGTGCCTGGAGTGTCGGGACAGGATCCTACGAGCAGTACTTC

clone_size: -
v_call: TRBV9
d_call: -
j_call: TRBJ1-3
cdr3_aa: CASSADDFSSGNTIYF
cdr3_nt: TGTGCCAGCAGCGCCGATGATTTTAGCTCTGGAAACACCATATATTTT

clone_size: -
v_call: TRBV6-5
d_call: TRBD1
j_call: TRBJ2-7
cdr3_aa: CASSYGQGTYEQYF
cdr3_nt: TGTGCCAGCAGTTACGGACAGGGGACCTACGAGCAGTACTTC

clone_size: large
v_call: TRBV19
d_call: TRBD2
j_call: TRBJ2-1
cdr3_aa: CASSMTGGSYNEQFF
cdr3_nt: TGTGCCAGTAGTATGACGGGAGGCTCCTACAATGAGCAGTTCTTC

clone_size: -
v_call: TRBV4-1
d_call: TRBD2
j_call: TRBJ2-4
cdr3_aa: CASSYSGGEGQNIQYF
cdr3_nt: TGCGCCAGCAGCTATAGCGGGGGGGAAGGTCAAAACATTCAGTACTTC

clone_size: -
v_call: TRBV10-3
d_call: -
j_call: TRBJ2-3
cdr3_aa: CAISESTDYTSTDTQYF
cdr3_nt: TGTGCCATCAGTGAGTCTACGGACTACACTAGCACAGATACGCAGTATTTT

clone_size: -
v_call: TRBV27
d_call: -
j_call: TRBJ2-5
cdr3_aa: CASSLGGSQETQYF
cdr3_nt: TGTGCCAGCAGTTTGGGGGGTTCCCAAGAGACCCAGTACTTC

clone_size: -
v_call: TRBV6-5
d_call: -
j_call: TRBJ1-4
cdr3_aa: CASSLRGSTNEKLFF
cdr3_nt: TGTGCCAGCAGTCTCAGGGGTTCGACTAATGAAAAACTGTTTTTT

clone_size: -
v_call: TRBV27
d_call: -
j_call: TRBJ2-1
cdr3_aa: CASRTRYNEQFF
cdr3_nt: TGTGCCAGCAGGACTAGATACAATGAGCAGTTCTTC

clone_size: -
v_call: TRBV4-1
d_call: TRBD1
j_call: TRBJ2-7
cdr3_aa: CASSQKQGSPYEQYF
cdr3_nt: TGCGCCAGCAGCCAAAAACAGGGGTCCCCCTACGAGCAGTACTTC

clone_size: few
v_call: TRBV14
d_call: TRBD1
j_call: TRBJ1-1
cdr3_aa: CASSPLQGAIEAFF
cdr3_nt: TGTGCCAGCAGCCCGTTGCAGGGGGCTATTGAAGCTTTCTTT